The 16 T cell receptor beta chains below all came from one sample that was sequenced in a study of neurological immune-mediated disorders. TCRdb processed the 5' RACE reads anew with MiXCR; each CDR3 protein has one entry. The sample has approximately 20,000 distinct CDR3 sequences, roughly 2.5% seen once. The sequencing sample was made of PBMCs. All receptors come from a young woman with multiple sclerosis.

At least ten counts were recorded for this clonotype. The genes are TRBV29-1 and TRBJ1-1; D unresolved. CDR3 length: 14 amino acids. Between the trimmed V and J ends, which lost 0 bases and 7 bases, there was a span of 15 bases. The germline V gene has CDR1 SQVTM and CDR2 ANQGSEA. CDR3 region: CSVEDQEAGFEAFF. In DNA, the CDR3 is TGCAGCGTTGAAGATCAGGAGGCAGGATTTGAAGCTTTCTTT. Complete variable domain (other parts from reference TRBV29-1 and TRBJ1-1): SAVISQKPSRDICQRGTSLTIQCQVDSQVTMMFWYRQQPGQSLTLIATANQGSEATYESGFVIDKFPISRPNLTFSTLTVSNMSPEDSSIYLCSVEDQEAGFEAFFGQGTRLTVV.

There are a few counts of this clonotype. V and J are TRBV18 and TRBJ1-3; D remains ambiguous. Germline lookup yields CDR1 KGHSH and CDR2 LQKENI. The CDR3 sequence is 13 residues long. The CDR3 coding sequence is TGTGTGGTCGCGGGAAGCTCTGGAAACACCATATATTTT. Protein sequence: CVVAGSSGNTIYF.

This clonotype is labeled medium-sized (0.01 to 0.1%). The genes are TRBV20-1 and TRBJ2-1, with 13 bases matching TRBD2. V shed 6 bases and J 4 bases; nucleotides not matched to a gene: 9. Germline V gene data show CDR1 as DFQATT and CDR2 as SNEGSKA (reference sequence). This CDR3 contains 16 residues. The CDR3 region is CSARDMGLAGYNEQFF. The CDR3 DNA reads TGCAGTGCCCGAGACATGGGACTAGCGGGATACAATGAGCAGTTCTTC.

At least ten counts were recorded for this clonotype. The V call is TRBV2, the J call TRBJ2-3; TRBD2 matches at 7 bases. V was pared by 4 bases and J by 1 base, with 14 bases of the junction left unmatched. Germline lookup yields CDR1 SNHLY and CDR2 FYNNEI. The CDR3 runs to 18 residues. The CDR3 sequence is CASSVGPARREGTDTQYF. The CDR3 nucleotides read TGTGCCAGCAGTGTGGGTCCCGCGAGACGGGAGGGCACAGATACGCAGTATTTT. Together with reference TRBV2 and TRBJ2-3, the CDR3 gives the full variable domain: EPEVTQTPSHQVTQMGQEVILRCVPISNHLYFYWYRQILGQKVEFLVSFYNNEISEKSEIFDDQFSVERPDGSNFTLKIRSTKLEDSAMYFCASSVGPARREGTDTQYFGPGTRLTVL.

Many counts were recorded for this clonotype. The chain has TRBV30 and TRBJ2-1; D is perhaps TRBD2 (6 bases). The CDR3 covers 14 residues. V was clipped by 2 bases and J by 6 bases, with 14 bases between them. The germline gives CDR1 GTSNPN, CDR2 SVGIG (reference sequence). CDR3 residues: CAWSPLGGSNEQFF. The CDR3 DNA reads TGTGCCTGGAGTCCGTTGGGGGGTTCCAATGAGCAGTTCTTC. Using reference TRBV30 and TRBJ2-1 for the parts outside the CDR3, the full variable domain is SQTIHQWPATLVQPVGSPLSLECTVEGTSNPNLYWYRQAAGRGLQLLFYSVGIGQISSEVPQNLSASRPQDRQFILSSKKLLLSDSGFYLCAWSPLGGSNEQFFGPGTRLTVL.

This clonotype showed up just a few times. It is likely a read error, because the conserved phenylalanine at the end of the CDR3 is missing. This chain joins TRBV12-3 or TRBV12-4 and TRBJ2-7; TRBD2 agrees at 9 bases. J gave up 1 base and V 0 bases, and 7 bases lay outside the gene matches. The CDR3 covers 17 residues. CDR3 sequence reads: CASSLAGSGGSSYEQYC. CDR3 DNA: TGTGCCAGCAGTTTAGCTGGTAGCGGGGGATCATCCTACGAGCAGTACTGC.

This clonotype occurred many times. The junction does not match germline at one end; this may be a read error. The J gene is TRBJ2-6, the V gene TRBV20-1; D ambiguous. There are 13 residues in the CDR3. Germline V CDR1 and CDR2: DFQATT, SNEGSKA (reference sequence). The CDR3 DNA reads as TGCAGTGCTAGAGATCCTGGGACCAACGTCCTGACTTTC. Translated: CSARDPGTNVLTF.

This clonotype was observed many times. V gene TRBV5-1 combines with J gene TRBJ2-3; tentatively, D is TRBD1 or TRBD2 (6 bases each). The CDR3 has 16 amino acids. The V end was cut by 0 bases, the J end by 4 bases, with 15 bases between. The germline gives CDR1 SGHRS, CDR2 YFSETQ. CDR3 sequence reads: CASSLDSFRGADTQYF. As DNA, the CDR3 is TGCGCCAGCAGCTTGGACAGTTTTAGGGGGGCAGATACGCAGTATTTT.

There are many counts of this clonotype. CDR3 region: CASSLLQGPTNEKLFF. The CDR3 bases are TGTGCCAGCAGCTTACTACAGGGGCCAACTAATGAAAAACTGTTTTTT. The chain carries TRBV7-9 and TRBJ1-4; 7 bases are a match to TRBD1. Germline CDR1 is SEHNR and CDR2 is FQNEAQ (reference sequence). With 2 bases clipped from V and 0 bases from J, the junction kept 3 bases outside the gene matches. There are 16 residues in the CDR3.

This clonotype was found many times. The genes are TRBV7-6 and TRBJ2-2, with D maybe TRBD2 (5 bases). CDR3 length equals 14 residues. Germline CDR1 SGHVS, CDR2 FNYEAQ. The V end was cut by 5 bases, the J end by 7 bases, with 14 bases between. The DNA for the CDR3 is TGTGCCAGCAGCCTCGACTACGGGGTCGGGGAGCTGTTTTTT. It codes for CASSLDYGVGELFF.

This clonotype showed up just a few times. One end of the junction does not line up with germline, which may come from a read error. The chain joins TRBV7-9 to TRBJ1-3; tentatively, D is TRBD1 (5 bases). The germline V gene encodes CDR1 SEHNR and CDR2 FQNEAQ (reference sequence). The CDR3 has 13 residues. CDR3 in amino acids: CASSFGVMDTIYF. The CDR3, as DNA: TGTGCCAGCAGCTTCGGGGTTATGGACACCATCTATTTT.

This clonotype was recorded many times. The chain carries TRBV28 and TRBJ2-3; perhaps TRBD2 as D (5 bases). The V gene lost 7 bases and the J gene lost 0 bases, with 14 bases spanning the gap. Germline V lookup: CDR1 MDHEN, CDR2 SYDVKM. The CDR3 runs to 15 residues. As DNA, the CDR3 is TGTGCCAGCATCCCCGAGGGCCAGAGCACAGATACGCAGTATTTT. It translates to CASIPEGQSTDTQYF.

This clonotype was seen ten or more times. The chain links TRBV7-8 to TRBJ1-1; 8 bases agree with TRBD1. Germline V gene sequence: CDR1 SGHVS, CDR2 FQNEAQ. CDR3 length equals 14 residues. Germline trimming cut 5 bases from V and 4 bases from J; bases unmatched to any gene: 6. CDR3 sequence reads: CASSKIQGGTEAFF. CDR3 bases: TGTGCCAGCAGCAAAATACAGGGGGGCACTGAAGCTTTCTTT. Looking up the rest from reference TRBV7-8 and TRBJ1-1 gives the full variable domain: GAGVSQSPRYKVAKRGQDVALRCDPISGHVSLFWYQQALGQGPEFLTYFQNEAQLDKSGLPSDRFFAERPEGSVSTLKIQRTQQEDSAVYLCASSKIQGGTEAFFGQGTRLTVV.

This clonotype has a count of ten or more. This sequence joins TRBV4-3 and TRBJ2-3; D possibly corresponds to TRBD1 (5 bases). Deletions cut 0 bases from V and 3 bases from J, with 13 bases between. There are 16 residues in the CDR3. The germline gives CDR1 LGHNA, CDR2 YSLEER. The CDR3 sequence: CASSQDSRTRTDTQYF. CDR3 DNA: TGCGCCAGCAGCCAAGATTCCCGGACAAGGACAGATACGCAGTATTTT.

This clonotype was seen many times. The chain couples TRBV6-5 to TRBJ2-1, with 7 bases matching TRBD2. Trimming at V came to 6 bases and at J to 10 bases, leaving 9 bases not matched to a gene. CDR1 and CDR2 (germline): MNHEY, SVGAGI. The CDR3 is made up of 13 amino acids. Written as DNA, the CDR3 is TGTGCCAGCAGCTCACCAGCGGGGAGAGAGCAGTTCTTC. Translation: CASSSPAGREQFF.

This clonotype was seen ten or more times. The CDR3 loop reads CASPPPPSGGPTGELFF. DNA for the CDR3: TGTGCCAGCCCCCCTCCTCCTAGCGGGGGGCCCACCGGGGAGCTGTTTTTT. The chain recombines TRBV5-5 with TRBJ2-2, with 11 bases lining up with TRBD2. This CDR3 comprises 17 residues. V was clipped by 7 bases and J by 4 bases; unmatched bases: 12. Germline V gene data show CDR1 as SGHKS and CDR2 as YYEKEE (reference sequence).